This T cell receptor beta chain was profiled in a study of T cells in Graves' hyperthyroidism and ophthalmopathy (dated by TCRdb to between 2018 and 2021). For the study in its entirety: Peripheral blood samples were taken at initial diagnosis, before any treatment was given. To identify distinguishing TCR V-J signatures, a discovery cohort of 90 to 100 patients was used, comprising fewer than 45 with Graves' ophthalmopathy and some 60 with stable Graves' hyperthyroidism. An independent validation cohort of around 20 hyperthyroidism patients and roughly 16 patients who later progressed to ophthalmopathy tested prospective prediction of ophthalmopathy. For training and testing, the approximately 92 patients in the discovery cohort were randomly divided in a 7:3 ratio. In addition, the study compared T-cell repertoires in thyroid tissue and in blood from about 6 Graves' hyperthyroidism patients. After sampling, hyperthyroidism patients received methimazole starting at 30 mg daily, and ophthalmopathy patients received high-dose intravenous methylprednisolone. The paper reports TCR Vbeta CDR3 sequencing of approximately 140 peripheral blood samples: around 45 ophthalmopathy, around 80 hyperthyroidism and about 17 progressor patients.

Broad study findings and their caveats: In cross-validation, a model built on a 13 V-J signature told ophthalmopathy apart from stable hyperthyroidism with less than 90% sensitivity and approximately 81% specificity, and in testing the same model reached 80%/75%. In validation, the model predicted progression to ophthalmopathy a median of about 6.5 months before onset, with roughly 70% sensitivity and more than 72% specificity. No statistical method was used to fix the sample size in advance, and group allocation was not hidden from the investigators. Most expanded thyroid clonotypes (frequency above 0.001) were also found in blood, which suggests that blood repertoires may mirror thyroid immune responses.

A patient counted as having stable Graves' hyperthyroidism if no progression to ophthalmopathy occurred over 18 months of follow-up. The hyperthyroidism patients were between 18 and 65 years old and newly diagnosed, with a disease duration of less than 2 months. Any patient with an uncontrolled infection, another autoimmune disease, pregnancy or lactation was excluded. Diagnoses were based on clinical symptoms, serum thyroxine and TRAb, thyroid ultrasound and orbital computed tomography. PBMCs were isolated from approximately 10 ml of fresh peripheral blood by Ficoll-Paque density gradient centrifugation. Trizol reagent was used to extract total RNA, and RNA quality was then checked on an Agilent 2100 Bioanalyzer. The TCR beta CDR3 regions were amplified from the RNA transcripts. The TCR CDR3 was subjected to a first round of RT-PCR using the HTBI primer set and the Qiagen OneStep RT-PCR kit. Libraries were constructed in a second round of multiplex PCR, after which size selection and purification were performed. Libraries were sequenced paired-end with 100 bp reads on an Illumina HiSeq2000. The paper's processing steps were these. SOAPnuke was used to process the raw data, throwing out any read that contained adapters or uncalled bases, had a mean Phred below 15, or lacked an exact constant-primer or identifier match. COPE v1.2.5 was used to merge the high-quality paired reads, and each unique nucleotide sequence was defined as a clonotype. Clonotypes were aligned to IMGT TRBV, TRBD and TRBJ reference segments using MiTCR v1.1. Only V-J combinations with frequency above 0.0001, covering 99% to 99.2% of repertoires, were analysed. A TCS score was defined as the ratio of F50 (clonal expansion) to E x V (chaos), with BLOSUM62-based TCRdist applied between CDR3 peptides within each V-J. Welch's t-statistics and random forest reduced 450 to 600 V-J features to roughly 13, which were used in a naive Bayes classifier (R e1071). The public reads were quality trimmed at Q25 with fastp and then assembled into clones with MiXCR by TCRdb, keeping productive beta chains. CDR3 protein sequences are deduplicated, and each keeps its most common genes and DNA. These V and J calls rely on TCRdb rather than the paper's analysis. The sample contains 450,000 to 650,000 distinct CDR3 sequences, about a fifth of them found a single time. The top ten hold around a quarter of the sample.

Sequences MGHRA (CDR1) and YSYEKL (CDR2) are obtained from the germline V gene. CDR3 length: 14 amino acids, cysteine to phenylalanine. The CDR3 DNA has 42 bases and is translated from base 1. V trim: 3 bases; J trim: 2 bases; unmatched bases: 4. Worth noting for this clonotype: Its antigen remains undetermined. No clone much larger than this one lies a single base away; base qualities are absent.

The specimen was blood. The sequence was obtained from a man aged 18 to 30 with Graves' hyperthyroidism. The sequence joins TRBV4-1 to TRBJ2-7, with TRBD1 identical over 7 junction bases. The CDR3 region has the sequence CASSHGQDTYEQYF. At the DNA level, the sequence is TGCGCCAGCAGCCACGGACAGGATACCTACGAGCAGTACTTC.